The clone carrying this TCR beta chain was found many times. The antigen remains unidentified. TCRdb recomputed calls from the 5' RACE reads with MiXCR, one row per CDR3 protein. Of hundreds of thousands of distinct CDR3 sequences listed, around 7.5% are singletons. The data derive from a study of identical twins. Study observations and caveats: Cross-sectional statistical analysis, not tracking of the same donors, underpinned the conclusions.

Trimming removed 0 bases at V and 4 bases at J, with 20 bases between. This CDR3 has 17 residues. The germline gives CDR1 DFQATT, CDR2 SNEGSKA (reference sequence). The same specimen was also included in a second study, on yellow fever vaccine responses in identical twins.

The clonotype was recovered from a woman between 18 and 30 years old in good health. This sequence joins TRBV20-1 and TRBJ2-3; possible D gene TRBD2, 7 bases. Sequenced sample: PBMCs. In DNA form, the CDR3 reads TGCAGTGCTAGAGATACGCGGGAGTCCCGACAGGCAGATACGCAGTATTTT. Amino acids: CSARDTRESRQADTQYF.